This TCR beta chain comes out of a study of control samples from healthy donors and cancer patients. Libraries were prepared by immunoSEQ multiplex PCR; TCRdb keeps only in-frame clonotypes and omits some of them. The data contain around 120,000 clones, approximately 95% of them singletons. V was pared by 2 bases and J by 8 bases, with 10 bases between. From germline, CDR1 is MNHEY and CDR2 SVGEGT. The CDR3 spans 14 residues. The V and J genes are TRBV6-2 or TRBV6-3 and TRBJ1-6, with D possibly matching TRBD1 (5 bases). The sample consisted of blood. The receptor's source is a man aged 30-40 years in good health. DNA for the CDR3: TGTGCCAGCAGTTACGCGGGGGTGGATTCACCCCTCCACTTT. Translated, it gives CASSYAGVDSPLHF.